This T cell receptor beta chain was captured by sequencing in a study of blood T cell repertoires in COVID-19. Overall study: Sites across the United States, Italy and Spain contributed samples from acute and convalescent COVID-19.

Germline V gene lookup returns CDR1 SGHRS and CDR2 YFSETQ. The CDR3 totals 15 residues. V was shortened by 0 bases and J by 2 bases, with 11 bases between the two germline ends. In the study's own analysis: Amplification with reference gene primers provided the estimates of nucleated cell counts. The data were produced by immunoSEQ multiplex PCR, yet TCRdb's version contains in-frame clones alone and is incomplete. V, J and clone size reflect that table, while D and trimming were determined from the DNA. This table has under 250,000 clones, less than 85% appearing once. Specimen: peripheral blood. The origin of this receptor is a woman in her sixties or seventies with active or convalescent COVID-19. The chain couples TRBV5-1 to TRBJ2-5, with a possible D match to TRBD1 (6 bases). In DNA, the CDR3 is TGCGCCAGCAGCTTGGCCTCAGGGGTTCAAGAGACCCAGTACTTC. It specifies CASSLASGVQETQYF.